One sample yielded the 9 T cell receptor beta chains listed below, sequenced in a study of shared clonotypes between healthy human individuals. Some clones are missing from TCRdb's copy, which holds only in-frame ones; the method was immunoSEQ multiplex PCR. Among millions of clones listed, 85% to 95% were seen once. The sequenced sample consisted of naive CD4+ T cells sorted from blood. Subset noted: CD45RA+ positively selected. These receptors all come from a man aged 18 to 30 in good health.

This clone was counted a single time. The rearrangement links TRBV7-9 to TRBJ2-5; D not certain. The V and J ends lost 3 bases and 4 bases respectively, with 15 bases between them. The V gene's germline CDR1 is SEHNR and CDR2 FQNEAQ (reference sequence). The CDR3 totals 15 residues. CDR3 bases: TGTGCCAGCAGCTTGTCTGGGTGGGGTTCAGAGACCCAGTACTTC. Protein: CASSLSGWGSETQYF.

The J gene is TRBJ2-3, the V gene TRBV5-1; 10 bases are shared with TRBD2. The length of the CDR3 is 15 residues. CDR1 is SGHRS, CDR2 YFSETQ, per germline. With V trimmed by 3 bases and J by 5 bases, 6 bases remained unmatched. CDR3 sequence: CASSSGLARGDTQYF. The CDR3 bases are TGCGCCAGCAGCTCGGGACTAGCGAGAGGAGATACGCAGTATTTT.

As concerns this clone: Other DNA sequences from this sample encode an identical CDR3 as well. This CDR3 reads CSARSYEQYF. CDR3 coding DNA: TGCAGTGCTAGGTCCTACGAGCAGTACTTC. This chain uses TRBV20-1 with TRBJ2-7, with D uncertain. CDR1 and CDR2 (germline): DFQATT, SNEGSKA (reference sequence). CDR3 length: 10 residues. V shed 3 bases and J shed 1 base, with 1 base lying between them.

The V gene is TRBV7-9, the J gene TRBJ1-1, with TRBD1 matching 8 bases. With V trimmed by 7 bases and J by 5 bases, 9 bases remained unmatched. The length of the CDR3 is 14 residues. Germline CDR1 and CDR2: SEHNR and FQNEAQ (reference sequence). CDR3: CASTTDRVATEAFF. For the CDR3, the DNA is TGTGCCAGCACCACGGACAGGGTGGCGACTGAAGCTTTCTTT. Together with reference TRBV7-9 and TRBJ1-1, the CDR3 gives the full variable domain: DTGVSQNPRHKITKRGQNVTFRCDPISEHNRLYWYRQTLGQGPEFLTYFQNEAQLEKSRLLSDRFSAERPKGSFSTLEIQRTEQGDSAMYLCASTTDRVATEAFFGQGTRLTVV.

The J gene is TRBJ1-1, the V gene TRBV5-1, with TRBD1 as a possible D gene (6 bases). Per germline, CDR1 SGHRS and CDR2 YFSETQ. V lost 7 bases, J lost 8 bases, and 18 bases lay in between. The CDR3 sequence is 13 residues long. This CDR3 is CASYQQGIGEAFF. For the CDR3, the DNA is TGCGCCAGCTATCAACAGGGCATAGGGGAAGCTTTCTTT. Together with reference TRBV5-1 and TRBJ1-1, the CDR3 gives the full variable domain: KAGVTQTPRYLIKTRGQQVTLSCSPISGHRSVSWYQQTPGQGLQFLFEYFSETQRNKGNFPGRFSGRQFSNSRSEMNVSTLELGDSALYLCASYQQGIGEAFFGQGTRLTVV.

On this clone itself: This sample also contains other DNA sequences that code for the same CDR3. CDR3 nucleotide sequence: TGCAGCGTGGAGGGTGGTAGCTCCTACAATGAGCAGTTCTTC. Residues: CSVEGGSSYNEQFF. V gene TRBV29-1 combines with J gene TRBJ2-1, with D possibly TRBD2 on 6 matching bases. The CDR3 is 14 amino acids. The germline gives CDR1 SQVTM, CDR2 ANQGSEA. The V end lost 6 bases, the J end lost 0 bases, and 12 bases lay between the germline ends.

As to this clone: A read error may be the cause here, since a much bigger clone is one base away. This rearrangement joins TRBV28 to TRBJ1-2; 8 bases are a match to TRBD1. CDR1 MDHEN and CDR2 SYDVKM come from the germline V gene. The CDR3 totals 14 residues. The CDR3 DNA is TGTGCCAGCAGTTTTCCAGGGGGCCAATATGGCTACGCCTTC. Protein: CASSFPGGQYGYAF.

A word on this clone: This specimen includes other DNA sequences encoding the same CDR3. The chain combines TRBV5-6 with TRBJ1-1; no firm D call. The ends were cut back, 1 base at V and 1 base at J, with 5 bases in the middle. Germline CDR1 reads SGHDT; CDR2 reads YYEEEE. CDR3 length: 13 amino acids. This CDR3 is CASSLRRNTEAFF. The CDR3 DNA is TGTGCCAGCAGCTTGCGGAGGAACACTGAAGCTTTCTTT.

The chain links TRBV6-1 to TRBJ2-1, with a tentative D call TRBD1 (6 bases). This CDR3 has 14 residues. Germline loops: CDR1 MNHNS, CDR2 SASEGT. Between the trimmed V and J ends, which lost 6 bases and 2 bases, there was a span of 11 bases. The CDR3 here is CASSSGQTYNEQFF. CDR3 DNA sequence: TGTGCCAGCAGCTCCGGACAGACCTACAATGAGCAGTTCTTC.